This TCR beta chain was identified during a study of CD8+ T cells in alopecia areata. Turning to the study itself: Tofacitinib ran for 6 to 18 months before 6 months off drug.

The length of the CDR3 is 14 residues. V was cut by 3 bases and J by 3 bases, with 12 bases left in between. CDR1 is MGHRA and CDR2 is YSYEKL in the germline V gene. As for treatment: oral pan-JAK inhibitor, 5-10 mg twice daily. RNA was extracted and reverse transcribed into cDNA as the sequencing template. The data were produced by immunoSEQ multiplex PCR, yet TCRdb's version contains in-frame clones alone and is incomplete. The top ten clones hold around 4% of a sample with fewer than 250,000 clones, around 65% of them seen once. This sequence originates from a human donor with alopecia areata. The sample was CD4+ T cells sorted from blood, taken at week 4, from a patient treated with tofacitinib. The chain carries TRBV4-1 and TRBJ2-7; possibly TRBD2 for D (5 bases). CDR3 sequence (DNA): TGCGCCAGCAGCCACCTAACCCGGGACTACGAGCAGTACTTC. Amino acids: CASSHLTRDYEQYF.